This T cell receptor beta chain originates from a study of beta chain features in type 1 diabetes. This clone was counted a single time. Antigen: not known. cDNA synthesis used the whole RNA isolate, giving expressed TCRB sequences. About 3.6 million reads were obtained on average from naive, central memory and regulatory T cell samples. Profiled with immunoSEQ multiplex PCR; TCRdb holds only in-frame clones, not every one. The repertoire holds 200,000 to 250,000 clones, with more than 11% as singletons. Every participating donor gave one draw, a heparinised blood sample averaging around 120 mL. Once sorted, every population was more than 95% pure. This CDR3 has 12 residues. Germline CDR1 LNHDA, CDR2 SQIVND (reference sequence). V dropped 5 bases and J dropped 7; count of bases not matched to a gene: 4. Study results and limitations: People with Type 1 diabetes carried modestly yet significantly shorter TCRB CDR3s in all four CD4+ subsets. The question left open here concerned HLA type influencing TCRB rearrangement.

The sequenced sample was naive CD4+ T cells from blood. The sequence was collected from a man younger than 45 with type 1 diabetes. The J gene is TRBJ2-7, the V gene TRBV19, with 8 bases fitting TRBD2. In DNA form, the CDR3 reads TGTGCCAGTAGTTTCTCGGGGGGGGAGCAGTACTTC. Translating gives CASSFSGGEQYF.